A selection of T cell receptor beta chains follows, all from one sample in a study of beta chain features in type 1 diabetes. Sequenced by immunoSEQ multiplex PCR; TCRdb stores in-frame clones only, minus some. This sample has more than 300,000 clones, with 8% to 10% found just once. The sample comprised central memory CD4+ T cells from blood. The receptors were sampled from a man aged 30-40 years with type 1 diabetes. Each CDR3 is given with its conserved first and last residue. The order of the fields is D gene, J gene, clone size, CDR3 length, V gene, CDR3 DNA, CDR3 protein. A D gene is named only where the DNA matches it firmly. Only part of the rows carry a size: once, few, many, or a class if the clone is expanded.

TRBD1	TRBJ2-2	NA	16	TRBV28	TGTGCCAGCAGTTCCTCAGGACAGGGGAACACCGGGGAGCTGTTTTTT	CASSSSGQGNTGELFF
NA	TRBJ1-1	few	14	TRBV14	TGTGCCAGCAGCCAAAGTGCCGCTGGGACTGAAGCTTTCTTT	CASSQSAAGTEAFF
TRBD2	TRBJ2-2	many	13	TRBV29-1	TGCAGCGTGGGAGGGATGAACACCGGGGAGCTGTTTTTT	CSVGGMNTGELFF
NA	TRBJ2-4	few	19	TRBV27	TGTGCCAGCAGTCCACGGTCAGCCGCATTCCTTGTAGCCAAAAACATTCAGTACTTC	CASSPRSAAFLVAKNIQYF
NA	TRBJ2-1	NA	15	TRBV5-1	TGCGCCAGCAGCTTGGAACGGGCAAGAAACAATGAGCAGTTCTTC	CASSLERARNNEQFF
NA	TRBJ1-1	few	15	TRBV6-6	TGTGCCAGCAGTTACTCGACTTCGCCGGGGGGTGAAGCTTTCTTT	CASSYSTSPGGEAFF
NA	TRBJ2-2	NA	15	TRBV7-3	TGTGCCAGCAGCTTACTCGTTCTTAACACCGGGGAGCTGTTTTTT	CASSLLVLNTGELFF
NA	TRBJ2-5	NA	13	TRBV5-8	TGTGCCAGCAGCTTGGCTCCCCTGGGGACCCAGTACTTC	CASSLAPLGTQYF
TRBD1	TRBJ2-2	few	16	TRBV12-5	TGTGCTAGTGGTGCCGGACAGGGGGGGTACACCGGGGAGCTGTTTTTT	CASGAGQGGYTGELFF
TRBD1	TRBJ2-7	many	15	TRBV28	TGTGCCAGCAGTTCCCCCCCAGGGGGAAGCTACGAGCAGTACTTC	CASSSPPGGSYEQYF
NA	TRBJ2-7	NA	15	TRBV9	TGTGCCAGCAGCGTAGAGGCCGGAGGATCCTACGAGCAGTACTTC	CASSVEAGGSYEQYF
NA	TRBJ1-2	few	11	TRBV9	TGTGCCAGCAGCCCTATGGGTGGCTACACCTTC	CASSPMGGYTF
TRBD2	TRBJ2-1	few	14	TRBV28	TGTGCCAGCTTGACTAGCGGCTCCTACAATGAGCAGTTCTTC	CASLTSGSYNEQFF
TRBD2	TRBJ2-6	few	17	TRBV4-1	TGCGCCAGCAGCCAGATCGGGAGGATCTCTGGGGCCAACGTCCTGACTTTC	CASSQIGRISGANVLTF
TRBD1	TRBJ1-2	few	16	TRBV25-1	TGTGCCAGCAGTGAAGGGGGCGGGACAGGGATATATGGCTACACCTTC	CASSEGGGTGIYGYTF
TRBD1	TRBJ1-1	few	15	TRBV7-3	TGTGCCAGCAGCTTGACAGGGGAAAGGGGCACTGAAGCTTTCTTT	CASSLTGERGTEAFF
NA	TRBJ2-7	few	17	TRBV7-9	TGTGCCAGCAGCTTAGGTTTAGGGGGGACACAAGGGTACGAGCAGTACTTC	CASSLGLGGTQGYEQYF
TRBD1	TRBJ2-7	few	14	TRBV10-1	TGCGCCAGCACTCCGGGACAGGGGACCTACGAGCAGTACTTC	CASTPGQGTYEQYF
NA	TRBJ2-5	few	15	TRBV7-2	TGTGCCAGCAGCCTAAACAGGGTAGGCCAAGAGACCCAGTACTTC	CASSLNRVGQETQYF
TRBD2	TRBJ2-1	few	16	TRBV15	TGTGCCACCAGCAGAGATAGGGGACTAGTTTCCGATGAGCAGTTCTTC	CATSRDRGLVSDEQFF
TRBD1	TRBJ2-3	NA	18	TRBV4-2	TGTGCCAGCAGCCAAGACTTACCAGGGGGTTGGGGCACAGATACGCAGTATTTT	CASSQDLPGGWGTDTQYF
NA	TRBJ2-3	few	15	TRBV9	TGTGCCAGCAGCGTAAGATCGGGGGATACGGATACGCAGTATTTT	CASSVRSGDTDTQYF
NA	TRBJ1-1	NA	15	TRBV28	TGTGCCAGCAGTTTGGGACATACAATGAACACTGAAGCTTTCTTT	CASSLGHTMNTEAFF
NA	TRBJ1-1	NA	11	TRBV20-1	TGCAGTGCCGGACACATCACTGAAGCTTTCTTT	CSAGHITEAFF
NA	TRBJ2-3	many	12	TRBV29-1	TGCAGCGTGGACCGGGCTCGGGATACGCAGTATTTT	CSVDRARDTQYF
TRBD1	TRBJ1-1	NA	18	TRBV9	TGTGCCAGCAGCGCAAGCCGGACAGGGGGCAAGTGGGGAACTGAAGCTTTCTTT	CASSASRTGGKWGTEAFF
TRBD1	TRBJ2-2	NA	16	TRBV28	TGTGCCAGCATGTCTGTGGGGACAGGGAGAACCGGGGAGCTGTTTTTT	CASMSVGTGRTGELFF
NA	TRBJ2-5	many	12	TRBV29-1	TGCAGCGCCGGCAGGGTCCAAGAGACCCAGTACTTC	CSAGRVQETQYF
NA	TRBJ2-1	few	12	TRBV5-1	TGCGCCAGCAGCTCTGGGACCGATGAGCAGTTCTTC	CASSSGTDEQFF
NA	TRBJ2-7	NA	14	TRBV5-1	TGCGCCAGCAGCTTGGGGACAGTACCCTACGAGCAGTACTTC	CASSLGTVPYEQYF
NA	TRBJ2-1	few	13	TRBV27	TGTGCCAGCAGTTTCCGGAGGACAGATGGGCAGTTCTTC	CASSFRRTDGQFF
TRBD2	TRBJ2-7	few	15	TRBV5-1	TGCGCCAGCAGCTTGAGCGGGAGGGGAGACTACGAGCAGTACTTC	CASSLSGRGDYEQYF
NA	TRBJ2-7	NA	16	TRBV2	TGTGCCAGCAGTGAGGGCGGGCGGGACAGCTCCTACGAGCAGTACTTC	CASSEGGRDSSYEQYF
NA	TRBJ2-6	few	16	TRBV19	TGTGCCAGTACCCGGGTTACAGTCTCTGGGGCCAACGTCCTGACTTTC	CASTRVTVSGANVLTF
NA	TRBJ2-3	few	13	TRBV12-5	TGTGCTAGTGCCCTAGGGAACACAGATACGCAGTATTTT	CASALGNTDTQYF
NA	TRBJ1-3	NA	15	TRBV6-5	TGTGCCAGCAGTACGTCAAAGTGGCCTGGAAACACCATATATTTT	CASSTSKWPGNTIYF